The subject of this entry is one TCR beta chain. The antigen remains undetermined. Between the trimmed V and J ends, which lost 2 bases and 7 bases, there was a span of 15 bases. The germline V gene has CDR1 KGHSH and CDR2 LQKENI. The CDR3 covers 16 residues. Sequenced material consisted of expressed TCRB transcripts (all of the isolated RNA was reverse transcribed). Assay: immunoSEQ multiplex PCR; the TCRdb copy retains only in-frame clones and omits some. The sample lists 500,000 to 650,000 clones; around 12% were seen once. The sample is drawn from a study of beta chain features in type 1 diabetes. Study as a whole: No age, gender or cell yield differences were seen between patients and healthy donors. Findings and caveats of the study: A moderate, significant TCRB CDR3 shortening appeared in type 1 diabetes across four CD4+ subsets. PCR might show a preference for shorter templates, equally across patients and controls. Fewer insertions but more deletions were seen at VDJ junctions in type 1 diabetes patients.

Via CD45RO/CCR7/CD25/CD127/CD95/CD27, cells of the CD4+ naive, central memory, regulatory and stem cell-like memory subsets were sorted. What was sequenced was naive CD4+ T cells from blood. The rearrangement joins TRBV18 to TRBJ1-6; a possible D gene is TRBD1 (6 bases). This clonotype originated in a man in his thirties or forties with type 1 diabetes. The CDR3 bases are TGTGCCAGCTCACCAGGGCAGGGGAAAAGAAATTCACCCCTCCACTTT. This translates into CASSPGQGKRNSPLHF. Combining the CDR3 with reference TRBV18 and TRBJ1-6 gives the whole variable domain NAGVMQNPRHLVRRRGQEARLRCSPMKGHSHVYWYRQLPEEGLKFMVYLQKENIIDESGMPKERFSAEFPKEGPSILRIQQVVRGDSAAYFCASSPGQGKRNSPLHFGNGTRLTVT.